The 8 T cell receptor beta chains presented below share a single source sample, sequenced in a study of blood T cell repertoires in COVID-19 (dated by TCRdb to the early 2020s). Library generation was performed with the immunoSEQ multiplex PCR assay. Drawn from immuneACCESS, this table holds only the in-frame rearrangements with V and J called that TCRdb kept. Clones are partly lost; checked studies trace under half to an unresolved V gene and leave the rest unexplained. The sample profile shows about 97,000 clones; 75% to 90% of them were found once. Jointly, the top ten make up approximately 5.4% of the sample. Sequenced input: peripheral blood. The receptor source for this set is a woman aged 45-65 years with COVID-19, enrolled during active disease.

The chain couples TRBV9 to TRBJ2-5, with 14 bases matching TRBD2. The CDR3 is made up of 16 amino acids. With V trimmed by 3 bases and J by 0 bases, 1 base remained unmatched. Germline V gene data show CDR1 as SGDLS and CDR2 as YYNGEE. CDR3 in DNA: TGTGCCAGCAGCGGGGGACTAGCGGGGGACCAAGAGACCCAGTACTTC. This gives the protein CASSGGLAGDQETQYF.

The rearrangement uses TRBV7-3 and TRBJ1-3; D remains ambiguous. The V gene's germline CDR1 is SGHTA and CDR2 FQGTGA. CDR3 length equals 15 residues. With 1 base removed from V and 6 bases from J, the gap between germline ends came to 13 bases. The CDR3 loop is CASSLRGLGENTIYF. Here the CDR3 DNA reads TGTGCCAGCAGCTTAAGAGGGCTCGGGGAAAACACCATATATTTT.

The V and J genes are TRBV6-5 and TRBJ2-5, with D uncertain. The V end lost 0 bases, the J end lost 2 bases, and 7 bases lay between the germline ends. The CDR3 runs 14 residues. Germline-derived CDR1 and CDR2 are MNHEY and SVGAGI. CDR3 nucleotides: TGTGCCAGCAGTTACTCGTCTATTCAAGAGACCCAGTACTTC. Protein sequence: CASSYSSIQETQYF.

This clone was counted once. The chain has TRBV15 and TRBJ2-5, with TRBD1 as a possible D gene (5 bases). V dropped 1 base and J dropped 1 base, with 7 bases sitting between them. Germline loops: CDR1 LNHNV, CDR2 YYDKDF (reference sequence). This CDR3 comprises 14 residues. The CDR3 DNA sequence: TGTGCCACCAGCAGAGGACAGATCCAAGAGACCCAGTACTTC. This sequence encodes CATSRGQIQETQYF.

V usage is TRBV28 and J usage is TRBJ1-2; perhaps TRBD1 as D (6 bases). The CDR3 is made up of 14 amino acids. CDR1 and CDR2 (germline): MDHEN, SYDVKM. V lost 6 bases and J 5 bases, leaving 16 bases between the germline ends. DNA for the CDR3: TGTGCCAGCAGACCCGTGGACAGACGATATGGCTACACCTTC. This encodes CASRPVDRRYGYTF.

V usage is TRBV19 and J usage is TRBJ1-1; D gene ambiguous. Germline V gene sequence: CDR1 LNHDA, CDR2 SQIVND (reference sequence). The CDR3 is 13 amino acids. V lost 3 bases to trimming and J lost 1 base, with 6 bases between them. As DNA, the CDR3 is TGTGCCAGTAGTATTTTCAAGAACACTGAAGCTTTCTTT. Amino acids: CASSIFKNTEAFF.

The rearrangement uses TRBV3-1 (or the pseudogene TRBV3-2) and TRBJ1-1; maybe TRBD1 (5 bases). The CDR3 spans 15 residues. CDR1 and CDR2 from the germline V gene are LGHDT and YNNKEL (reference sequence). V was cut by 4 bases and J by 1 base, with 13 bases left in between. The CDR3 reads CASSRRGGTNTEAFF. The CDR3 DNA is TGTGCCAGCAGCCGGCGTGGGGGGACGAACACTGAAGCTTTCTTT.

This chain links TRBV2 with TRBJ2-5; D possibly corresponds to TRBD1 (5 bases). V gave up 8 bases and J gave up 1 base, with 8 bases separating them. The germline V gene has CDR1 SNHLY and CDR2 FYNNEI. This CDR3 region has 12 residues. The CDR3 loop is CASHRGQETQYF. The CDR3 DNA sequence: TGTGCCAGCCATAGGGGCCAAGAGACCCAGTACTTC.